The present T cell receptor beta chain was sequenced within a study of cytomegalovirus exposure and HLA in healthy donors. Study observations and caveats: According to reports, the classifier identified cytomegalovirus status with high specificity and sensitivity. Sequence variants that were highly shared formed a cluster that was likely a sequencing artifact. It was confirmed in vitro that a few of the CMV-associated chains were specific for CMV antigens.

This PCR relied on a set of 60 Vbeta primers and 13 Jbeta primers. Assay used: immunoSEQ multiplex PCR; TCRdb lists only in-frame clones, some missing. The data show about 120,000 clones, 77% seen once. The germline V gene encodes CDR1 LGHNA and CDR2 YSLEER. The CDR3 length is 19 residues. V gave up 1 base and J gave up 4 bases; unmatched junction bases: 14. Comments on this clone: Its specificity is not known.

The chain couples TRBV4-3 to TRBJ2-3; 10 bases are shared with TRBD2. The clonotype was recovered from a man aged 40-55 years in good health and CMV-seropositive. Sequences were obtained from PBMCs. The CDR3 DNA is TGCGCCAGCAGCCAAGGCCCAGGAAGAGGGACTAGCGACGCAGATACGCAGTATTTT. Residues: CASSQGPGRGTSDADTQYF.